This TCR beta chain came from a study of sequential checkpoint blockade in melanoma. The study, taken as a whole, reports: T-cell fraction and clonality followed PD-L1 and CD8+ counts, not mutational load. In arm A, pretreatment tumor clonality was associated with response.

Assay: immunoSEQ multiplex PCR; the TCRdb copy retains only in-frame clones and omits some. The sample gives about 21,000 clones, around 30% of which show up once; under 8.5% is in the top ten. Noted treatment: randomized to nivolumab then ipilimumab (arm A) or the reverse (arm B). J gave up 6 bases and V 4 bases, and 9 bases lay outside the gene matches. CDR3 length: 16 residues. Germline CDR1 reads SGHNT; CDR2 reads YENEEA. About this clone: Its antigen is undetermined.

The genes are TRBV11-3 and TRBJ2-2; TRBD2 aligns across 9 bases. The TCR was taken from a human donor with melanoma. Sequencing was performed on tumor tissue (inferred from file names), taken from a patient given nivolumab and ipilimumab in sequence. CDR3 in amino acids: CASSYRIAGEAGELFF. For the CDR3, the DNA is TGTGCCAGCAGCTACCGGATAGCGGGAGAGGCCGGGGAGCTGTTTTTT.